This T cell receptor (beta chain) is drawn from a study of early T cells in non-severe SARS-CoV-2 infection. Study at large: It was bulk RNA from unsorted whole blood that was sequenced, and the chains were unpaired.

Researchers tagged individual cDNA molecules with unique molecular identifiers. MiXCR, run by TCRdb on the 5' RACE reads, gives a single entry per CDR3 protein. The sample consists of over 75,000 distinct CDR3 sequences, more than 12% of them appearing once. As concerns this clonotype: What it binds is unknown.

Study-wide results and limits: The VDJdb matching leaned toward anti-spike CD8 responses and overlooked private and CD4 specificities.

The CDR3 sequence is 15 residues long. Looked up from germline, CDR1 is SGHRS and CDR2 is YFSETQ. The V gene end was trimmed by 3 bases and the J gene end by 5 bases; junction bases not matched to a gene: 8. Sequencing was done on a sample of whole blood. V usage is TRBV5-1 and J usage is TRBJ2-7; 10 positions agree with TRBD2. This TCR was sampled from an adult who was a healthcare worker with PCR-confirmed SARS-CoV-2 infection or an uninfected control (not recorded which). The CDR3 spells CASSSEPSGSHEQYF. In DNA form, the CDR3 reads TGCGCCAGCAGCTCCGAGCCTAGCGGGAGTCACGAGCAGTACTTC.